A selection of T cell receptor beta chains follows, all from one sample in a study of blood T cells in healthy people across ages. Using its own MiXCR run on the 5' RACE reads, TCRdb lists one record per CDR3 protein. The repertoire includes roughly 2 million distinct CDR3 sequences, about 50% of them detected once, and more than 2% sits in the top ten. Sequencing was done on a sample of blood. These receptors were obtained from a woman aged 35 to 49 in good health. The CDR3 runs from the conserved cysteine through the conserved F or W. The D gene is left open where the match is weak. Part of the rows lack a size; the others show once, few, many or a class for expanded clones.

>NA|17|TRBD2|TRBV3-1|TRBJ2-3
CASSQDPPSGGRDTQYF
TGTGCCAGCAGCCAAGATCCGCCTAGCGGGGGCCGAGATACGCAGTATTTT
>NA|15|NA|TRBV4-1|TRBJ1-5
CASSQVPQGGQPQHF
TGCGCCAGCAGCCAAGTCCCACAGGGAGGTCAGCCCCAGCATTTT
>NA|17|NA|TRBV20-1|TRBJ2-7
CSARDWSRGTDSYEQYF
TGCAGTGCTAGAGATTGGAGCCGGGGGACTGACTCCTACGAGCAGTACTTC
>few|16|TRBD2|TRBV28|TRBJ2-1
CASSLRAGGSYNEQFF
TGTGCCAGCAGTTTACGAGCGGGGGGCTCCTACAATGAGCAGTTCTTC
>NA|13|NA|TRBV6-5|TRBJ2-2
CASSYDSTGELFF
TGTGCCAGCAGTTACGATTCTACCGGGGAGCTGTTTTTT
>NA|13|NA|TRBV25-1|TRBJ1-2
CASSRDLYGGYTF
TGTGCCAGCAGTCGGGACCTCTATGGGGGCTACACCTTC
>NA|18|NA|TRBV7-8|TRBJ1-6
CASSLLRSVSSYNSPLHF
TGTGCCAGCAGCTTACTGCGTTCCGTGAGCTCCTATAATTCACCCCTCCACTTT
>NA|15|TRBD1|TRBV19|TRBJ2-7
CASKLAGTGIYEQYF
TGTGCCAGTAAACTTGCCGGGACAGGGATTTACGAGCAGTACTTC
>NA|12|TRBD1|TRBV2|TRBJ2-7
CASREDRPEQYF
TGTGCCAGCAGAGAGGACAGGCCCGAGCAGTACTTC
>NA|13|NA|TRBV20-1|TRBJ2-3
CSASRQVTDTQYF
TGCAGTGCTAGCCGACAGGTCACAGATACGCAGTATTTT
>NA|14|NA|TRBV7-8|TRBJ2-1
CASSLRLGDNEQFF
TGTGCCAGCAGCTTAAGACTAGGCGACAATGAGCAGTTCTTC
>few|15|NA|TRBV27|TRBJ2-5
CASSPLKAGEETQYF
TGTGCCAGCAGTCCACTTAAGGCAGGGGAAGAGACCCAGTACTTC
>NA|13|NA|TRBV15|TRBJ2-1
CATSARAQSEQFF
TGTGCCACCAGCGCCAGGGCCCAAAGCGAGCAGTTCTTC
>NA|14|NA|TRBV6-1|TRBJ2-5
CASREDRIQETQYF
TGTGCCAGCAGAGAAGATAGGATACAAGAGACCCAGTACTTC
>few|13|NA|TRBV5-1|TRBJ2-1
CASSETGFDEQFF
TGCGCCAGCAGCGAAACAGGGTTCGATGAGCAGTTCTTC
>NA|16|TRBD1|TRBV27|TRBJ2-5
CASSLGRQGGQETQYF
TGTGCCAGCAGTTTAGGCAGACAGGGGGGTCAAGAGACCCAGTACTTC
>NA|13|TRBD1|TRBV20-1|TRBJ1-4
CSVPRGQDEKLFF
TGCAGTGTTCCTAGGGGGCAGGATGAAAAACTGTTTTTT
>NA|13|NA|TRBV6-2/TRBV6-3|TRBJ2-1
CASSDDRRNEQFF
TGTGCCAGCAGTGATGATAGGCGGAATGAGCAGTTCTTC
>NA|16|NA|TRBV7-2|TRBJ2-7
CASSLASGGTAYEQYF
TGTGCCAGCAGCTTAGCGAGTGGCGGGACTGCCTACGAGCAGTACTTC
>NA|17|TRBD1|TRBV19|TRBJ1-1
CASSRSGQAPMNTEAFF
TGTGCCAGTAGTAGGTCCGGACAGGCCCCTATGAACACTGAAGCTTTCTTT
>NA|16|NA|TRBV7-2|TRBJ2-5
CASSPNRGGFQETQYF
TGTGCCAGCAGCCCCAACAGAGGGGGGTTTCAAGAGACCCAGTACTTC
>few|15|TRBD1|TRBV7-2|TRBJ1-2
CASSYRGQGNRGYTF
TGTGCCAGCAGTTATAGGGGGCAGGGAAATCGAGGCTACACCTTC
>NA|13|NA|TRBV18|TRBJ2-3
CASRAPHQDTQYF
TGTGCCAGCCGGGCACCCCACCAAGATACGCAGTATTTT
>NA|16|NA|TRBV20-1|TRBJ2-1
CSARDRVSKSQNEQFF
TGCAGTGCTAGAGATCGGGTTAGTAAGAGCCAGAATGAGCAGTTCTTC
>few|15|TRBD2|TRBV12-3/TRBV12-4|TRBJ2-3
CASSSSSGVTDTQYF
TGTGCCAGCAGTTCCTCTAGCGGGGTCACAGATACGCAGTATTTT
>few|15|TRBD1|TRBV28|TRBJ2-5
CASSEWTGGKETQYF
TGTGCCAGCAGTGAATGGACAGGGGGGAAAGAGACCCAGTACTTC
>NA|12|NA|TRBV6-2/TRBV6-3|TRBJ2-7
CASSYQETEQYF
TGTGCCAGCAGTTATCAGGAAACCGAGCAGTACTTC
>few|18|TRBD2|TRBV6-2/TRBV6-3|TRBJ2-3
CASSRQRVTSEYTDTQYF
TGTGCCAGCAGCCGGCAACGGGTGACTAGCGAATACACAGATACGCAGTATTTT
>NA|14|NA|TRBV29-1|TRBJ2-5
CSVTLGQPRETQYF
TGCAGCGTGACCTTAGGACAACCCCGAGAGACCCAGTACTTC
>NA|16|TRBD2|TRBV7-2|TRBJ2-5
CASSLAPGGALTEQYF
TGTGCCAGCAGCTTAGCGCCGGGGGGGGCGCTCACTGAGCAGTACTTC
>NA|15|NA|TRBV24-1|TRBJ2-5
CATSDFRHEQETQYF
TGTGCCACCAGTGATTTCCGACACGAACAAGAGACCCAGTACTTC
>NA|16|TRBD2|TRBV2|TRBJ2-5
CASSDTSGGTQETQYF
TGTGCCAGCAGTGATACTAGCGGGGGGACTCAAGAGACCCAGTACTTC
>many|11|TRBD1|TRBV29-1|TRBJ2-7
CSVRQGGEQYF
TGCAGCGTTCGACAGGGCGGCGAGCAGTACTTC
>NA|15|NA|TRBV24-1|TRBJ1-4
CATSDPTGPNEKLFF
TGTGCCACCAGTGATCCGACAGGTCCGAATGAAAAACTGTTTTTT
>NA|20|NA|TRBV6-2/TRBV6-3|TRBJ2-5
CASRIRTICLLIERRETQYF
TGTGCCAGCAGAATACGGACGATTTGCCTCCTCATCGAAAGACGAGAGACCCAGTACTTC
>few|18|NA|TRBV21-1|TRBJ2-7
CASTQRAAHQESSYEQYF
TGTGCCAGCACCCAGAGAGCGGCCCATCAGGAAAGCTCCTACGAGCAGTACTTC
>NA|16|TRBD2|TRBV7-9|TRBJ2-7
CASSLPLAGAYNEQYF
TGTGCCAGCAGCCTCCCACTAGCGGGAGCCTACAATGAGCAGTACTTC
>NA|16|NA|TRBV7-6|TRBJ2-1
CDSSSSGTITYNEQFF
TGTGACAGCAGCTCTTCCGGGACCATAACCTACAATGAGCAGTTCTTC
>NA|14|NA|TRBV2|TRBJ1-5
CASNADGSNQPQHF
TGTGCCAGCAATGCGGACGGAAGCAATCAGCCCCAGCATTTT
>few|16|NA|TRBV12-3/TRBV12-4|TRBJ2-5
CASSFNSGQGRETQYF
TGTGCCAGCAGTTTTAATTCTGGGCAGGGAAGAGAGACCCAGTACTTC
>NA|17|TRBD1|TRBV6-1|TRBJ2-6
CASRRQGSPSGANVLTF
TGTGCCAGCAGAAGACAGGGGAGCCCCTCTGGGGCCAACGTCCTGACTTTC
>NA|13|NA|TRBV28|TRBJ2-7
CASSLLSGYEQYF
TGTGCCAGCAGTTTATTATCTGGGTACGAGCAGTACTTC
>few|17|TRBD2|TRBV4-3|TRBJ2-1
CASSQDLGRGRVDEQFF
TGCGCCAGCAGCCAAGATTTAGGGCGGGGGAGGGTCGATGAGCAGTTCTTC
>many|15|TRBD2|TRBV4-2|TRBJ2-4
CASSKSGGAKNIQYF
TGTGCCAGCAGCAAGAGCGGGGGAGCCAAAAACATTCAGTACTTC
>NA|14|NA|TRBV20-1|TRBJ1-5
CSARDRIFNQPQHF
TGCAGTGCTAGAGATAGAATTTTTAATCAGCCCCAGCATTTT
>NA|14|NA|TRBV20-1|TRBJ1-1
CSARTQTANTEAFF
TGCAGTGCTAGAACCCAAACAGCGAACACTGAAGCTTTCTTT
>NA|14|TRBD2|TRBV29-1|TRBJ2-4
CSVDLLAAFNEQYF
TGCAGCGTTGACTTGCTAGCGGCTTTCAATGAGCAGTACTTC
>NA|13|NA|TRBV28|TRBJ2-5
CASRIRDYGTQYF
TGTGCCAGCAGGATAAGGGATTATGGGACCCAGTACTTC
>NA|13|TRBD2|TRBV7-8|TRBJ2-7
CASSSGTSGEQYF
TGTGCCAGCAGTTCTGGGACTAGCGGTGAGCAGTACTTC
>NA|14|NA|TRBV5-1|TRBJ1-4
CASNLGHLNEKLFF
TGCGCCAGCAACCTAGGACATCTTAATGAAAAACTGTTTTTT
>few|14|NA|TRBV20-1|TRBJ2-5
CSATDRDVEETQYF
TGCAGTGCTACAGACCGGGACGTCGAAGAGACCCAGTACTTC
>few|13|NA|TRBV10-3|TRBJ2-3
CAMGRKGENTQYF
TGTGCCATGGGGCGGAAGGGGGAAAATACGCAGTATTTT
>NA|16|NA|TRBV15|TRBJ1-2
CATSRDESGHYYGYTF
TGTGCCACCAGCAGAGATGAGTCGGGACACTACTATGGCTACACCTTC
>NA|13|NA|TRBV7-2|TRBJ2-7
CANSTRVSYEQYF
TGTGCCAACAGCACCAGGGTCTCCTACGAGCAGTACTTC
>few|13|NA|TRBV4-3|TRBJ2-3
CASSQNKAYTQYF
TGCGCCAGCAGCCAAAATAAAGCCTATACGCAGTATTTT
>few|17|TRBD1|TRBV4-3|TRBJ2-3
CASSPTRTGGQPDTQYF
TGCGCCAGCAGCCCAACTAGGACAGGGGGCCAGCCAGATACGCAGTATTTT
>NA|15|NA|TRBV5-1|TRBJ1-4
CASSLAGALSEKLFF
TGCGCCAGCAGCTTGGCGGGGGCTTTGAGCGAAAAACTGTTTTTT
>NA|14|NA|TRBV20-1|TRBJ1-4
CSASSGADREKLFF
TGCAGTGCTAGTTCGGGGGCCGATCGGGAAAAACTGTTTTTT